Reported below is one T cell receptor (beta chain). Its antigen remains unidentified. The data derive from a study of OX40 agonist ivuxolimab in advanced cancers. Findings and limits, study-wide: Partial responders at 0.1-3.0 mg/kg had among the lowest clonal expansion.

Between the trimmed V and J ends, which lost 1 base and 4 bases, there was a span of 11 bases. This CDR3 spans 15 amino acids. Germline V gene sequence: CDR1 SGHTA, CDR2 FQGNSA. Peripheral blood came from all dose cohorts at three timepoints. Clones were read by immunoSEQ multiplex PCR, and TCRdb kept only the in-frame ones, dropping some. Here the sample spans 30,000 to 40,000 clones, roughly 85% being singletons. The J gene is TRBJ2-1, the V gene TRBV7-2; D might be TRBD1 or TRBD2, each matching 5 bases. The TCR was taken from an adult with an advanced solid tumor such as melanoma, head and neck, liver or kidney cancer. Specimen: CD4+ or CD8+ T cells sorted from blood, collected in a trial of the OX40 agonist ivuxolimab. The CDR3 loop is CASSLDQGRYNEQFF. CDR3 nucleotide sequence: TGTGCCAGCAGCTTAGACCAGGGACGTTACAATGAGCAGTTCTTC.